The 13 T cell receptor beta chains below come from one sample, sequenced in a study of CD8 T cells in ankylosing spondylitis. Study-wide findings and caveats: Apparently characteristic of ankylosing spondylitis blood was a TCR beta motif (about eight highly homologous variants).

TCRdb passed the 5' RACE reads through MiXCR, listing each CDR3 protein once. The table lists about 800,000 distinct CDR3 sequences, roughly 12% of them singletons, with around 0.51% in the top ten. Their antigen targets remain unknown. The sample was blood, either unsorted or a sorted T cell fraction (not recorded which). The source is a male donor with ankylosing spondylitis.

The chain is built from TRBV30 and TRBJ2-1, with D perhaps TRBD1 (6 bases). The germline V and J ends were trimmed by 2 bases and 6 bases, with 11 bases remaining between them. CDR1 is GTSNPN, CDR2 SVGIG, per germline (reference sequence). CDR3 length: 13 amino acids. Written as DNA, the CDR3 is TGTGCCTGGAGTTCTGGGACAACCAATGAGCAGTTCTTC. Amino acids: CAWSSGTTNEQFF.

The chain carries TRBV29-1 and TRBJ1-1; unclear D gene. Germline loops: CDR1 SQVTM, CDR2 ANQGSEA. The CDR3 has 13 residues. V dropped 7 bases and J dropped 4 bases, with 16 bases sitting between them. CDR3: CSALGELGTEAFF. The CDR3 nucleotides read TGCAGCGCCTTAGGCGAGCTGGGCACTGAAGCTTTCTTT.

The J gene is TRBJ2-7, the V gene TRBV5-1; D is perhaps TRBD2 (6 bases). Trimming pared 0 bases from V and 7 bases from J, leaving 23 bases between. The CDR3 consists of 17 residues. The germline V gene encodes CDR1 SGHRS and CDR2 YFSETQ. The CDR3 is CASSLVGSGSGVGEQYF. For the CDR3, the DNA is TGCGCCAGCAGCTTGGTGGGCTCCGGTTCGGGGGTTGGAGAGCAGTACTTC. Together with reference TRBV5-1 and TRBJ2-7, the CDR3 gives the full variable domain: KAGVTQTPRYLIKTRGQQVTLSCSPISGHRSVSWYQQTPGQGLQFLFEYFSETQRNKGNFPGRFSGRQFSNSRSEMNVSTLELGDSALYLCASSLVGSGSGVGEQYFGPGTRLTVT.

The chain employs TRBV20-1 and TRBJ1-1; D unclear. CDR1 and CDR2 from the germline V gene are DFQATT and SNEGSKA (reference sequence). The CDR3 spans 10 residues. Trimming shortened V by 2 bases and J by 8 bases, and 6 bases separated the two germline ends. Here the CDR3 reads CSARREEAFF. In DNA, the CDR3 is TGCAGTGCTAGAAGAGAAGAAGCTTTCTTT.

The chain employs TRBV20-1 and TRBJ2-2, with a weak D call TRBD2 (5 bases). Germline V gene data show CDR1 as DFQATT and CDR2 as SNEGSKA (reference sequence). The CDR3 is made up of 15 amino acids. V lost 3 bases, J lost 4 bases, and 15 bases lay in between. Here the CDR3 DNA reads TGCAGTGCTAGGCCGGAGGACCGCCTCACCGGGGAGCTGTTTTTT. It encodes CSARPEDRLTGELFF.

This clonotype was detected only a few times. The V gene is TRBV12-3 or TRBV12-4, the J gene TRBJ1-2; possibly TRBD1 for D (5 bases). The CDR3 sequence is 15 residues long. Trimming took off 5 bases at V and 3 bases at J, with 16 bases between the two ends. The CDR3 nucleotides read TGTGCCAGCAGTAAGGGGACTATATATTACTATGGCTACACCTTC. It codes for CASSKGTIYYYGYTF.

The gene calls are TRBV6-6 and TRBJ2-5, with D possibly called TRBD1 or TRBD2 (5 bases each). V was pared by 0 bases and J by 5 bases, with 10 bases between. CDR3 size: 14 residues. Germline V lookup: CDR1 MNHNY, CDR2 SVGAGI (reference sequence). CDR3 bases: TGTGCCAGCAGTTACTCGGGGGACGGGGAGACCCAGTACTTC. Translation: CASSYSGDGETQYF.

This chain uses TRBV5-1 with TRBJ2-1, with TRBD2 matching 12 bases. CDR1 and CDR2 from the germline V gene are SGHRS and YFSETQ. V lost 4 bases to trimming and J lost 9 bases; unmatched junction nucleotides: 11. The CDR3 runs 16 residues. The CDR3 sequence: CASSPELAGGRSEQFF. The CDR3 DNA is TGCGCCAGCAGCCCAGAGCTAGCGGGGGGGCGTAGTGAGCAGTTCTTC.

This clonotype has a handful of counts. The rearrangement uses TRBV28 and TRBJ2-1; the D gene could be TRBD1 or TRBD2 (5 bases each). The V end lost 3 bases, the J end lost 7 bases, and 13 bases lay between the germline ends. Per germline, CDR1 MDHEN and CDR2 SYDVKM. The CDR3 has 14 residues. This CDR3 reads CASSFLGTRNEQFF. The CDR3 DNA reads TGTGCCAGCAGTTTTTTGGGGACCAGGAATGAGCAGTTCTTC. Together with reference TRBV28 and TRBJ2-1, the CDR3 gives the full variable domain: DVKVTQSSRYLVKRTGEKVFLECVQDMDHENMFWYRQDPGLGLRLIYFSYDVKMKEKGDIPEGYSVSREKKERFSLILESASTNQTSMYLCASSFLGTRNEQFFGPGTRLTVL.

The V call is TRBV20-1, the J call TRBJ1-1; no clear D gene. Germline values: CDR1 DFQATT, CDR2 SNEGSKA (reference sequence). V lost 1 base, J lost 4 bases, and 16 bases lay in between. CDR3 size: 15 residues. The CDR3, as DNA: TGCAGTGCTAGAGTTATCCTGGGAGGGATCACTGAAGCTTTCTTT. Residues: CSARVILGGITEAFF.

This chain connects TRBV5-1 to TRBJ1-1; D is possibly TRBD1 (6 bases). In germline, CDR1 is SGHRS, CDR2 YFSETQ. This CDR3 is built from 14 residues. Trimming left V 6 bases short and J 1 base short, with 13 bases between. The CDR3 nucleotides are TGCGCCAGCAAATCAGGGGCCCCGAACACTGAAGCTTTCTTT. Its protein is CASKSGAPNTEAFF.

This clonotype was counted only a few times. The chain combines TRBV24-1 with TRBJ1-5, with D unclear. The length of the CDR3 is 12 residues. The V end lost 12 bases, the J end lost 3 bases, and 11 bases lay between the germline ends. Germline values: CDR1 KGHDR, CDR2 SFDVKD. The CDR3 DNA reads as TGTGCCCCCTCGGACCCCAATCAGCCCCAGCATTTT. This codes for CAPSDPNQPQHF.

J is TRBJ2-3 and V is TRBV5-1, with TRBD1 identical over 8 bases. The CDR3 consists of 14 residues. With V trimmed by 6 bases and J by 3 bases, 6 bases remained unmatched. CDR1 SGHRS and CDR2 YFSETQ come from the germline V gene. CDR3 coding DNA: TGCGCCAGCACCCAGGGGGCGGGAACAGATACGCAGTATTTT. Translated: CASTQGAGTDTQYF.